These 22 T cell receptor beta chains were all obtained from the same sample, sequenced in a study of cytotoxic CD8 clonotypes in ibrutinib-treated CLL. Assay used: immunoSEQ multiplex PCR; TCRdb lists only in-frame clones, some missing. The data hold 55,000 to 60,000 clones, with nearly 55% observed a single time. This specimen consisted of PBMCs, obtained at disease progression, from a patient treated with ibrutinib. The receptors were gathered from a human donor with chronic lymphocytic leukemia.

The chain links TRBV7-9 to TRBJ1-6, with 7 bases lining up with TRBD1. Looked up from germline, CDR1 is SEHNR and CDR2 is FQNEAQ (reference sequence). V shed 5 bases, J shed 10 bases, and the junction held 11 bases outside the gene matches. This CDR3 is built from 15 residues. The CDR3 reads CASSDRVGADSPLHF. The DNA of the CDR3 is TGTGCCAGCAGCGACAGGGTCGGGGCCGACTCACCCCTCCACTTT.

The chain employs TRBV6-5 and TRBJ2-7; D possibly corresponds to TRBD1 (6 bases). This CDR3 has 15 residues. Germline assignment: CDR1 MNHEY and CDR2 SVGAGI. Trimming removed 2 bases from V and 2 bases from J, with 13 bases in between. The CDR3 region has the DNA TGTGCCAGCAGTTACGGGGGCTCCTTGACCTACGAGCAGTACTTC. Residues: CASSYGGSLTYEQYF.

The CDR3 nucleotides read TGTGCCAGCTCTGACGGGGGACTAGCCAAAAACATTCAGTACTTC. Translation: CASSDGGLAKNIQYF. The genes are TRBV5-6 and TRBJ2-4, with D perhaps matching TRBD2 (6 bases). Germline V CDR1 and CDR2: SGHDT, YYEEEE. The CDR3 is 15 amino acids. V lost 7 bases, J lost 0 bases, and 14 bases lay in between.

This clone was observed a handful of times. This chain's CDR3 is CASKPLGRNTEAFF. The CDR3 bases are TGTGCCAGTAAGCCCCTCGGCAGGAACACTGAAGCTTTCTTT. The J gene is TRBJ1-1, the V gene TRBV19; unclear D gene. This CDR3 is built from 14 residues. V was pared by 7 bases and J by 1 base, with 13 bases between. In germline, CDR1 is LNHDA, CDR2 SQIVND (reference sequence).

The chain joins TRBV30 to TRBJ2-3; no definite D call. The V end lost 0 bases, the J end lost 1 base, and 8 bases lay between the germline ends. The germline V gene encodes CDR1 GTSNPN and CDR2 SVGIG (reference sequence). The CDR3 runs to 14 residues. This CDR3 reads CAWSVQLGTDTQYF. Here the CDR3 DNA reads TGTGCCTGGAGTGTACAGCTAGGCACAGATACGCAGTATTTT.

The CDR3 loop is CASSERVSSYNEQFF. For the CDR3, the DNA is TGTGCCAGCAGCGAAAGGGTAAGCTCCTACAATGAGCAGTTCTTC. The V call is TRBV11-2, the J call TRBJ2-1; D remains ambiguous. The length of the CDR3 is 15 residues. V dropped 5 bases and J dropped 0 bases, with 11 bases sitting between them. Germline V gene data show CDR1 as SGHAT and CDR2 as FQNNGV.

This clone was picked up a small number of times. The J gene is TRBJ2-7, the V gene TRBV7-2; D possibly matches TRBD1 or TRBD2 (5 bases each). The CDR3 loop spans 12 amino acids. Germline CDR1 is SGHTA and CDR2 is FQGNSA. V lost 5 bases to trimming and J lost 4 bases, with 9 bases between them. DNA for the CDR3: TGTGCCAGCAGCCGGTGGGGGTACGAGCAGTACTTC. Its protein is CASSRWGYEQYF.

The CDR3 DNA reads as TGTGCCAGCATCAAACAGGGAGATCAGCCCCAGCATTTT. The encoded protein is CASIKQGDQPQHF. The chain is built from TRBV28 and TRBJ1-5; D might be TRBD1 (6 bases). The CDR3 is made up of 13 amino acids. Germline V gene lookup returns CDR1 MDHEN and CDR2 SYDVKM. V was clipped by 7 bases and J by 5 bases, with 12 bases between them.

The CDR3 region has the DNA TGTGCCAGCAGTGCTGACTTCCAGCCCCAGCATTTT. Amino acid sequence: CASSADFQPQHF. This rearrangement joins TRBV2 to TRBJ1-5, with unresolved D. The CDR3 sequence is 12 residues long. The germline CDR1 and CDR2 sequences are SNHLY and FYNNEI. The V end lost 4 bases, the J end lost 7 bases, and 8 bases lay between the germline ends.

The chain joins TRBV7-9 to TRBJ2-1; D is unresolved. Germline CDR1 SEHNR, CDR2 FQNEAQ (reference sequence). Trimming took off 1 base at V and 8 bases at J, with 12 bases between the two ends. CDR3 length: 14 residues. The CDR3 region has the DNA TGTGCCAGCAGCTTAGGGGCGGCCTGGGATGAGCAGTTCTTC. This translates into CASSLGAAWDEQFF.

The V call is TRBV27, the J call TRBJ2-7; 9 positions agree with TRBD1. The CDR3 is 15 amino acids. Germline CDR1 is MNHEY and CDR2 is SMNVEV (reference sequence). V lost 6 bases to trimming and J lost 2 bases; unmatched junction nucleotides: 8. The CDR3 DNA follows: TGTGCCAGCAGCTTCCGGCGACAGGGGGCCTACGAGCAGTACTTC. Protein sequence: CASSFRRQGAYEQYF.

The chain has TRBV5-1 and TRBJ1-5; D gene unclear. Germline V gene lookup returns CDR1 SGHRS and CDR2 YFSETQ. The CDR3 is 13 residues long. The ends were cut back, 0 bases at V and 6 bases at J, with 7 bases in the middle. The CDR3: CASSLGDSQPQHF. CDR3 nucleotides: TGCGCCAGCAGCTTGGGGGATAGTCAGCCCCAGCATTTT.

This sequence joins TRBV28 and TRBJ1-1; D perhaps matches TRBD1 (5 bases). Germline V lookup: CDR1 MDHEN, CDR2 SYDVKM. The CDR3 has 13 amino acids. Trimming removed 3 bases at V and 2 bases at J, with 7 bases between. This chain's CDR3 is CASSFGHNTEAFF. The DNA of the CDR3 is TGTGCCAGCAGTTTCGGACATAACACTGAAGCTTTCTTT.

V usage is TRBV15 and J usage is TRBJ2-3; D not resolved. CDR3 length: 16 amino acids. The V and J ends lost 0 bases and 2 bases respectively, with 12 bases between them. In germline, CDR1 is LNHNV, CDR2 YYDKDF (reference sequence). The CDR3 protein is CATSRDWNRDTDTQYF. The CDR3 DNA sequence: TGTGCCACCAGCAGAGATTGGAACAGAGACACAGATACGCAGTATTTT.

The V call is TRBV20-1, the J call TRBJ2-3; D is ambiguous. The CDR3 runs to 11 residues. Germline V gives CDR1 DFQATT, CDR2 SNEGSKA (reference sequence). V was pared by 6 bases and J by 4 bases, with 8 bases between. CDR3 sequence: CSAEVADTQYF. CDR3 nucleotides: TGCAGTGCCGAGGTCGCAGATACGCAGTATTTT.

The genes are TRBV6-5 and TRBJ1-2, with D perhaps TRBD1 (6 bases). The CDR3 length is 16 residues. CDR1 and CDR2 from the germline V gene are MNHEY and SVGAGI. V gave up 4 bases and J gave up 2 bases, with 17 bases separating them. CDR3 protein: CASSSPEGVTNYGYTF. CDR3 DNA sequence: TGTGCCAGCAGTTCCCCGGAGGGGGTCACCAACTATGGCTACACCTTC.

The V and J genes are TRBV5-1 and TRBJ1-2; a weak D match, TRBD1 (6 bases). The germline V gene encodes CDR1 SGHRS and CDR2 YFSETQ. The CDR3 has 15 residues. V shed 5 bases and J shed 2 bases, with 16 bases lying between them. Here the CDR3 reads CASRTGHPLNYGYTF. CDR3 in DNA: TGCGCCAGCAGGACGGGACATCCTTTGAACTATGGCTACACCTTC.

This clone was seen a few times. The gene calls are TRBV4-1 and TRBJ2-2; perhaps TRBD2 as D (7 bases). Between the trimmed V and J ends, which lost 3 bases and 4 bases, there was a span of 18 bases. This CDR3 spans 17 amino acids. Germline CDR1 and CDR2: MGHRA and YSYEKL. This CDR3 reads CASSHPRGGVGTGELFF. The CDR3 DNA reads TGCGCCAGCAGCCACCCCAGAGGGGGGGTGGGCACCGGGGAGCTGTTTTTT.

This clone was observed a few times. CDR3 nucleotides: TGTGCCAGCAGCGTATCTGGGGGCGTCAATGAGCAGTTCTTC. This gives the protein CASSVSGGVNEQFF. The chain employs TRBV9 and TRBJ2-1, with a possible D match to TRBD1 (6 bases). V was pared by 1 base and J by 6 bases, with 11 bases between. The germline V gene encodes CDR1 SGDLS and CDR2 YYNGEE. This CDR3 contains 14 residues.

The chain carries TRBV5-6 and TRBJ2-1; D unresolved. The CDR3 loop spans 14 amino acids. Between the trimmed V and J ends, which lost 0 bases and 9 bases, there was a span of 13 bases. Per germline, CDR1 SGHDT and CDR2 YYEEEE. The CDR3: CASSLGLEQTEQFF. The CDR3 nucleotides are TGTGCCAGCAGCTTGGGACTGGAGCAGACTGAGCAGTTCTTC.

The V call is TRBV5-1, the J call TRBJ2-7; 9 bases map to TRBD1. V shed 6 bases, J shed 3 bases, and the junction held 7 bases outside the gene matches. Germline CDR1 SGHRS, CDR2 YFSETQ. The CDR3 is 14 amino acids. The CDR3 nucleotides read TGCGCCAGCAAACCCGGGACAGGGAACTACGAGCAGTACTTC. It yields the protein CASKPGTGNYEQYF.

This clone was seen only a few times. The chain links TRBV5-1 to TRBJ2-2; D gene unclear. Germline values: CDR1 SGHRS, CDR2 YFSETQ. The CDR3 has 13 amino acids. Trimming removed 0 bases from V and 10 bases from J, with 10 bases in between. The CDR3 DNA is TGCGCCAGCAGCTTGGGTCCGAGAGCGGAGCTGTTTTTT. It is translated as CASSLGPRAELFF.